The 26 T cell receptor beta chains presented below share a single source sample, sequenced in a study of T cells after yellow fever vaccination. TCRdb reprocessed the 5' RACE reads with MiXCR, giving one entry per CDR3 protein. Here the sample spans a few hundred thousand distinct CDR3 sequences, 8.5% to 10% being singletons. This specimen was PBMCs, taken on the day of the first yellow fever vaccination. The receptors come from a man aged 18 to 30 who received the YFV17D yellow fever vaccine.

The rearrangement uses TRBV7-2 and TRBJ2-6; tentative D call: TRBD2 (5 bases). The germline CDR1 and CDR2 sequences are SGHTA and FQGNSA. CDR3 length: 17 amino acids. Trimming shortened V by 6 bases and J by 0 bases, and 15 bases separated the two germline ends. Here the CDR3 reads CASSSGLVLSGANVLTF. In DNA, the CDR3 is TGTGCCAGCAGTTCCGGACTTGTCCTCTCTGGGGCCAACGTCCTGACTTTC.

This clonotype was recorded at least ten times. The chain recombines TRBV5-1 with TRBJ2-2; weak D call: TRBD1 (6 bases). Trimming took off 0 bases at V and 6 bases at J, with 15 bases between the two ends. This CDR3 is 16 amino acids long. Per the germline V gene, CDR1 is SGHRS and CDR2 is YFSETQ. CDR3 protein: CASSLVGLKGAGELFF. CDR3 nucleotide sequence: TGCGCCAGCAGCTTGGTCGGTCTAAAGGGGGCCGGGGAGCTGTTTTTT.

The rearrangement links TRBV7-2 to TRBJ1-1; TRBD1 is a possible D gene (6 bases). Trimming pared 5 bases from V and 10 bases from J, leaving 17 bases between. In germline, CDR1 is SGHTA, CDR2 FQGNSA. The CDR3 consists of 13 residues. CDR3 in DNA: TGTGCCAGCAGCCGTGGGGGGGGCGTGGGAGCTTTCTTT. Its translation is CASSRGGGVGAFF. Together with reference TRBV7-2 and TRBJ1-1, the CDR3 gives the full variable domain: GAGVSQSPSNKVTEKGKDVELRCDPISGHTALYWYRQSLGQGLEFLIYFQGNSAPDKSGLPSDRFSAERTGGSVSTLTIQRTQQEDSAVYLCASSRGGGVGAFFGQGTRLTVV.

CDR3 residues: CASSLTGLAGPYNEQFF. The CDR3 DNA sequence: TGTGCCAGCAGCTTAACCGGACTAGCGGGCCCCTACAATGAGCAGTTCTTC. The gene calls are TRBV7-2 and TRBJ2-1; 11 bases map to TRBD2. Trimming cost V 2 bases and J 2 bases; bases outside gene matches: 5. Per germline, CDR1 SGHTA and CDR2 FQGNSA. CDR3 length: 17 amino acids.

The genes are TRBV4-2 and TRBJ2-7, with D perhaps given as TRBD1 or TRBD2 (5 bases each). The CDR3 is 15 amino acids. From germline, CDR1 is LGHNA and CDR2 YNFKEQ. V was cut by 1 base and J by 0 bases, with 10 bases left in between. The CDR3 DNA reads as TGTGCCAGCAGCCAAGGATGGGGGAACTCCTACGAGCAGTACTTC. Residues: CASSQGWGNSYEQYF.

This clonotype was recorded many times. In nucleotides, the CDR3 is TGCGCCAGCAGCCGGACGAACACCGGGGAGCTGTTTTTT. Protein sequence: CASSRTNTGELFF. This sequence joins TRBV5-1 and TRBJ2-2; D remains ambiguous. V was trimmed by 4 bases and J by 0 bases, leaving 4 bases between them. From germline, CDR1 is SGHRS and CDR2 YFSETQ. This CDR3 has 13 residues.

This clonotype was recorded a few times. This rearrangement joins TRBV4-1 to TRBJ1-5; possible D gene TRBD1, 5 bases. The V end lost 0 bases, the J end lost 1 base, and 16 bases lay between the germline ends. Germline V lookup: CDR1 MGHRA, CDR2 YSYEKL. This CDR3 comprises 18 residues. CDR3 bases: TGCGCCAGCAGCCAAGATAAAAGCAGGGAGTTGAGCAATCAGCCCCAGCATTTT. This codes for CASSQDKSRELSNQPQHF.

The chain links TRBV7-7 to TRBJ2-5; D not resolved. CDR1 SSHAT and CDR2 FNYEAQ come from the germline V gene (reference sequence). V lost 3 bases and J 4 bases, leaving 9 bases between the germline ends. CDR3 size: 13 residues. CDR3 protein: CASSFTVAETQYF. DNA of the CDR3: TGTGCCAGCAGCTTCACAGTGGCAGAGACCCAGTACTTC.

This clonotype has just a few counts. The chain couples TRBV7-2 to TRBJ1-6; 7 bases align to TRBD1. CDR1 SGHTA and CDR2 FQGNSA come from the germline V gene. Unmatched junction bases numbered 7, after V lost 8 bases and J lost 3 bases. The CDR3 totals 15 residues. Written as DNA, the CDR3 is TGTGCCAGCGGGAGACAGGGAGTCTATAATTCACCCCTCCACTTT. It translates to CASGRQGVYNSPLHF.

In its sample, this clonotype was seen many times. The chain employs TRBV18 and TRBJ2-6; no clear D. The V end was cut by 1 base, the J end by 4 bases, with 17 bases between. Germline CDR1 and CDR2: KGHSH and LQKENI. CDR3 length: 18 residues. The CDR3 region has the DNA TGTGCCAGCTCACCACTCCCGGCAAGCAGGTCGGGGGCCAACGTCCTGACTTTC. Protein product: CASSPLPASRSGANVLTF.

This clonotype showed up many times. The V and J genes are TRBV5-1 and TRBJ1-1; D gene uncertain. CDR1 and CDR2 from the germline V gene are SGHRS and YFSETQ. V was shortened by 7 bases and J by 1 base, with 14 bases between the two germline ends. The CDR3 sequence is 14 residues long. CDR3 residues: CASFLDGANTEAFF. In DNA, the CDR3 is TGCGCCAGCTTTCTGGACGGCGCGAACACTGAAGCTTTCTTT.

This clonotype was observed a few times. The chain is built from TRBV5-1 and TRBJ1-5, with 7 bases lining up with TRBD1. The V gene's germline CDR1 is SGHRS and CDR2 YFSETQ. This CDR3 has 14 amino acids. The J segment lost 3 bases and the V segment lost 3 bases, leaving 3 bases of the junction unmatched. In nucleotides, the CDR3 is TGCGCCAGCAGCTCAGGGGGGGTCAATCAGCCCCAGCATTTT. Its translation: CASSSGGVNQPQHF.

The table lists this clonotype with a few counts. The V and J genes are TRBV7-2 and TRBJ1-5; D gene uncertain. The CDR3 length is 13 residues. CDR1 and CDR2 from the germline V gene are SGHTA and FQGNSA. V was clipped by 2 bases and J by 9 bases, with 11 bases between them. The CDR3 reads CASSLMGEVPQHF. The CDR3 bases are TGTGCCAGCAGCTTAATGGGAGAAGTGCCCCAGCATTTT.

CDR3 DNA: TGCGCCAGCAGCTGGTCAGGAATACGAAACACTGAAGCTTTCTTT. Its protein is CASSWSGIRNTEAFF. The chain joins TRBV5-1 to TRBJ1-1; no clear D. The V gene's germline CDR1 is SGHRS and CDR2 YFSETQ. Trimming took 3 bases from V and 2 from J, leaving 14 bases between them. This CDR3 is built from 15 residues. Complete variable domain (other parts from reference TRBV5-1 and TRBJ1-1): KAGVTQTPRYLIKTRGQQVTLSCSPISGHRSVSWYQQTPGQGLQFLFEYFSETQRNKGNFPGRFSGRQFSNSRSEMNVSTLELGDSALYLCASSWSGIRNTEAFFGQGTRLTVV.

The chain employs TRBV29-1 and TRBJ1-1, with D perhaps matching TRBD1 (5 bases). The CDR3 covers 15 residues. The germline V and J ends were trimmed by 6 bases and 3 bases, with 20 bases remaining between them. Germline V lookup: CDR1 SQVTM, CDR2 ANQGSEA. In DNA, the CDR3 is TGCAGCGTAGCACATTTGGAGGGGTCGGACACTGAAGCTTTCTTT. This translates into CSVAHLEGSDTEAFF.

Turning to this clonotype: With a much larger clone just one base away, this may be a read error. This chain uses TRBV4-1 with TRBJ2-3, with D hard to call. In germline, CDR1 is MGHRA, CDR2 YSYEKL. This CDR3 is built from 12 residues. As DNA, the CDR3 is TGCGCCAGCGGCCAAGGTCCTGATACGCAGTATTTT. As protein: CASGQGPDTQYF.

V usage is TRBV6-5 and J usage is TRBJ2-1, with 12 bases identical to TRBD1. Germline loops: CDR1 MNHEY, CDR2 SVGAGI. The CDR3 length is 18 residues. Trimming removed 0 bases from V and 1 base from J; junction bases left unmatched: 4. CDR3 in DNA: TGTGCCAGCAGTTACTCTGGGACAGGGGGCGCATCCTACAATGAGCAGTTCTTC. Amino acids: CASSYSGTGGASYNEQFF.

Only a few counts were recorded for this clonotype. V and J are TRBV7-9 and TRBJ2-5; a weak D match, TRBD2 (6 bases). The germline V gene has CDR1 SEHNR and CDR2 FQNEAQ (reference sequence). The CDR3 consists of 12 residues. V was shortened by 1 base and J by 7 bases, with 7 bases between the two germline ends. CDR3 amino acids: CASSLVGGTQYF. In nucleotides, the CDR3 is TGTGCCAGCAGCTTAGTGGGAGGGACCCAGTACTTC.

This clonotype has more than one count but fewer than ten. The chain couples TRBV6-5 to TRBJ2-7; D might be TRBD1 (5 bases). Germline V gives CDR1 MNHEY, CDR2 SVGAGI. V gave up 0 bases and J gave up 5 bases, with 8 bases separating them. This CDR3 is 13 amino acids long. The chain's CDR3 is CASSYSARDEQYV. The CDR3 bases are TGTGCCAGCAGTTACTCTGCCAGGGACGAGCAGTACGTC.

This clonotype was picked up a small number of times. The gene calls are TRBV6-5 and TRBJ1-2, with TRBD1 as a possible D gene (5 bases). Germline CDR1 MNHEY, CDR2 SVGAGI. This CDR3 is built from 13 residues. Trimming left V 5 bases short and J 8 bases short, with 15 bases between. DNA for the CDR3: TGTGCCAGCAGTAGCGTCGGGAGGGGCGGCTACACCTTC. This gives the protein CASSSVGRGGYTF.

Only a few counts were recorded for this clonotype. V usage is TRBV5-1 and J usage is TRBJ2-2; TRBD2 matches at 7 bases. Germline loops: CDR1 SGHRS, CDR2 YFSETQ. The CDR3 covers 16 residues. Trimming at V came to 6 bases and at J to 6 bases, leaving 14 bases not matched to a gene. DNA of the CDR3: TGCGCCAGCACCATGGAGGCTAGGGGAGGGTCCGGGGAGCTGTTTTTT. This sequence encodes CASTMEARGGSGELFF.

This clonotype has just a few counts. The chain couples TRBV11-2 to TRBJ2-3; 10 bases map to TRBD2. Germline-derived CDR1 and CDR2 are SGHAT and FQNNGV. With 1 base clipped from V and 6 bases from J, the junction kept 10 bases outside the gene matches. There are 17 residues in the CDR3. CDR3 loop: CASSLVLAGGGADTQYF. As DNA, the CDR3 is TGTGCCAGCAGCTTAGTCTTAGCGGGGGGCGGGGCCGATACGCAGTATTTT.

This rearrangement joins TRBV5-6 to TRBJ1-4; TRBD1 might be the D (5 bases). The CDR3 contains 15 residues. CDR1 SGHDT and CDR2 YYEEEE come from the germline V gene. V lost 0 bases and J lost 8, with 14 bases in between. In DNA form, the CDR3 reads TGTGCCAGCAGCTTGGCCCCTCAGGGTAGCGAAAAACTGTTTTTT. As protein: CASSLAPQGSEKLFF.

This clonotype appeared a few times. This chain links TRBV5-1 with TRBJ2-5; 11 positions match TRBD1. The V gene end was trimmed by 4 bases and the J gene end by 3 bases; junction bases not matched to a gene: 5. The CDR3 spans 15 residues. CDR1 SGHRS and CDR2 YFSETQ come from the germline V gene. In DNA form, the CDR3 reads TGCGCCAGCAGCATCCGGGACAGGGGGAAAGAGACCCAGTACTTC. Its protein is CASSIRDRGKETQYF.

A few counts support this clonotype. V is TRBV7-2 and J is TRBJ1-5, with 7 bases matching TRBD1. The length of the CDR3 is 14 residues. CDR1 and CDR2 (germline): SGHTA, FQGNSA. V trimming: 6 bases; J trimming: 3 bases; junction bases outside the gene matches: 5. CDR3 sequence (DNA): TGTGCCAGCAGGCAGACAGGGCCCAATCAGCCCCAGCATTTT. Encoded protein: CASRQTGPNQPQHF.

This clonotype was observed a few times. This CDR3 is CASSVLAGNTEAFF. The CDR3 nucleotides are TGTGCCAGCAGCGTATTAGCCGGGAACACTGAAGCTTTCTTT. The chain is built from TRBV9 and TRBJ1-1; D not certain. This CDR3 spans 14 amino acids. Germline CDR1 is SGDLS and CDR2 is YYNGEE. Trimming shortened V by 1 base and J by 1 base, and 8 bases separated the two germline ends.